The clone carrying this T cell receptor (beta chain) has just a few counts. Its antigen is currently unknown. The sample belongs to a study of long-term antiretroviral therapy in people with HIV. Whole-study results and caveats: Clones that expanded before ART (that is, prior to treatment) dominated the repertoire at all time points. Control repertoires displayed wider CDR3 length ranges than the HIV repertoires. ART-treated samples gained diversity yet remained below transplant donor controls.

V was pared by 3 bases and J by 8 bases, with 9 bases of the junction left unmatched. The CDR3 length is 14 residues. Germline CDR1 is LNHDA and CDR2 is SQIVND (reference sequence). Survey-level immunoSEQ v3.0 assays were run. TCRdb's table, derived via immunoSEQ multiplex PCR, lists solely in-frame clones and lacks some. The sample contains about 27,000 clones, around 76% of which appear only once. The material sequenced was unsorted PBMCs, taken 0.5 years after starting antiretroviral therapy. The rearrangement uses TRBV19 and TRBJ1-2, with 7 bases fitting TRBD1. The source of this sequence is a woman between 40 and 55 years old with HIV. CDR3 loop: CASSISRGPGGYTF. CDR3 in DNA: TGTGCCAGTAGTATCTCGAGGGGGCCAGGAGGCTACACCTTC. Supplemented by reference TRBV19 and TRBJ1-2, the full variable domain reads DGGITQSPKYLFRKEGQNVTLSCEQNLNHDAMYWYRQDPGQGLRLIYYSQIVNDFQKGDIAEGYSVSREKKESFPLTVTSAQKNPTAFYLCASSISRGPGGYTFGSGTRLTVV.